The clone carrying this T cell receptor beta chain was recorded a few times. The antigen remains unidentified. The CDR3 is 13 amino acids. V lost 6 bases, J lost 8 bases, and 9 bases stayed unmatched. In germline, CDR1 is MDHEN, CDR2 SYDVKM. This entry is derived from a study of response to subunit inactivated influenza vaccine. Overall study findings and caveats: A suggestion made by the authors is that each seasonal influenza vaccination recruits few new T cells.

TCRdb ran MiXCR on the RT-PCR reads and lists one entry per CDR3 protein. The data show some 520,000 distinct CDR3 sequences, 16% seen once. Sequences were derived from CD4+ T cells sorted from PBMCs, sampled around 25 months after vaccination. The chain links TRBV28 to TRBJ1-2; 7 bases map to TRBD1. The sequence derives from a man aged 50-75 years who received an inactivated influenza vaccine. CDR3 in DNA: TGTGCCAGCAGCTGGGACAGACTAGGAGGCTACACCTTC. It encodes CASSWDRLGGYTF.